Below, one T cell receptor beta chain is given with its context. Its antigen is unknown. J lost 2 bases, V lost 4 bases, and 7 bases had no gene match. Germline V gives CDR1 SGHRS, CDR2 YFSETQ. CDR3 length equals 16 residues. TCRdb re-analysed the 5' RACE reads in MiXCR, keeping a single row per CDR3 protein. Seen here are around 72,000 distinct CDR3 sequences, roughly 7% observed once, and the top ten hold approximately 29%. This sample stems from a study of T cells after yellow fever vaccination. Findings and caveats of the study: Abundant clonotypes from the bulk population could contaminate FACS-sorted repertoires.

Sample: CD8+ T cells sorted from PBMCs, taken approximately 11 days after the first yellow fever vaccination. The clonotype comes from a man between 18 and 35 years old who received the YFV17D yellow fever vaccine. The rearrangement joins TRBV5-1 to TRBJ2-7; TRBD2 matches 12 bases. The CDR3 loop is CASSPRTSGIPYEQYF. Written as DNA, the CDR3 is TGCGCCAGCAGCCCACGGACTAGCGGGATACCCTACGAGCAGTACTTC.